These T cell receptor beta chains were read from a single sample in a study of Ad26.COV2.S vaccination and SARS-CoV-2 variants. Data came from immunoSEQ multiplex PCR; TCRdb stores just in-frame clones and leaves some out. The sample shows hundreds of thousands of clones, 70% to 90% of them seen only once. The sample consisted of peripheral blood, taken in a trial of Ad26.COV2.S vaccine versus placebo. The source of these receptors is a person between 18 and 65 years old who received the Ad26.COV2.S COVID-19 vaccine or a placebo. Each CDR3 is given with its conserved first and last residue. The order of the fields is CDR3 DNA, CDR3 protein, V gene, CDR3 length, clone size, D gene, J gene. The D gene is left open where the match is weak. Only some rows state a clone size, as once, few, many or a class for expanded clones.

cdr3_nt: TGTGCCAGCAGCCAACTGGAGGTGAACACTGAAGCTTTCTTT
cdr3_aa: CASSQLEVNTEAFF
v_call: TRBV14
cdr3_length: 14
clone_size: NA
d_call: NA
j_call: TRBJ1-1

cdr3_nt: TGCGCCAGCAGTCCCTTCTACAGGGTCGCAGAGACCCAGTACTTC
cdr3_aa: CASSPFYRVAETQYF
v_call: TRBV4-1
cdr3_length: 15
clone_size: NA
d_call: NA
j_call: TRBJ2-5

cdr3_nt: TGTGCCTCCCGACGCGGACAGCCCAACTATGGCTACACCTTC
cdr3_aa: CASRRGQPNYGYTF
v_call: TRBV10-3
cdr3_length: 14
clone_size: NA
d_call: NA
j_call: TRBJ1-2

cdr3_nt: TGTGCCAGCAGTGGGGCGACAGGGGTCTTCTACGAGCAGTACTTC
cdr3_aa: CASSGATGVFYEQYF
v_call: TRBV14
cdr3_length: 15
clone_size: NA
d_call: TRBD1
j_call: TRBJ2-7

cdr3_nt: TGTGCCAGCAGTCCAGCGGAGTACGAGCAGTACTTC
cdr3_aa: CASSPAEYEQYF
v_call: TRBV6-5
cdr3_length: 12
clone_size: NA
d_call: NA
j_call: TRBJ2-7

cdr3_nt: TGTGCCAGCTCACCATGGCAGGGGGAGAATGAGCAGTTCTTC
cdr3_aa: CASSPWQGENEQFF
v_call: TRBV18
cdr3_length: 14
clone_size: NA
d_call: TRBD1
j_call: TRBJ2-1

cdr3_nt: TGTGCCAGCAGTTGGGACAGGCCCGAAGCTTTCTTT
cdr3_aa: CASSWDRPEAFF
v_call: TRBV6-5
cdr3_length: 12
clone_size: NA
d_call: TRBD1
j_call: TRBJ1-1

cdr3_nt: TGTGCCAGCAGCGTATTAGGGTCTGGAAACACCATATATTTT
cdr3_aa: CASSVLGSGNTIYF
v_call: TRBV9
cdr3_length: 14
clone_size: NA
d_call: NA
j_call: TRBJ1-3

cdr3_nt: TGTGCCACCAGCAGAGTGACGGGTTGGGAAAAACTGTTTTTT
cdr3_aa: CATSRVTGWEKLFF
v_call: TRBV15
cdr3_length: 14
clone_size: NA
d_call: NA
j_call: TRBJ1-4

cdr3_nt: TGTGCCTGGAGTGTACTGAGGACTAGCGGGGGGGGCCGTTCCTACAATGAGCAGTTCTTC
cdr3_aa: CAWSVLRTSGGGRSYNEQFF
v_call: TRBV30
cdr3_length: 20
clone_size: NA
d_call: TRBD2
j_call: TRBJ2-1

cdr3_nt: TGTGCCAGCAGCTTAAGCGGGGAGCCCTACAATGAGCAGTTCTTC
cdr3_aa: CASSLSGEPYNEQFF
v_call: TRBV7-9
cdr3_length: 15
clone_size: NA
d_call: TRBD2
j_call: TRBJ2-1

cdr3_nt: TGCGCCAGCAGCCAAGCCTGGACGGCTGCAACTAATGAAAAACTGTTTTTT
cdr3_aa: CASSQAWTAATNEKLFF
v_call: TRBV4-1
cdr3_length: 17
clone_size: NA
d_call: NA
j_call: TRBJ1-4

cdr3_nt: TGTGCCAGTAGTATGCTTCCTGGGAGTTCTAACTATGGCTACACCTTC
cdr3_aa: CASSMLPGSSNYGYTF
v_call: TRBV19
cdr3_length: 16
clone_size: NA
d_call: NA
j_call: TRBJ1-2

cdr3_nt: TGTGCCAGCAGCCAAATACATGAGTATGGCTACACCTTC
cdr3_aa: CASSQIHEYGYTF
v_call: TRBV5-4
cdr3_length: 13
clone_size: once
d_call: NA
j_call: TRBJ1-2

cdr3_nt: TGTGCCAGTAGCGCTAGGTGGGGTCAGCCCCAGCATTTT
cdr3_aa: CASSARWGQPQHF
v_call: TRBV19
cdr3_length: 13
clone_size: NA
d_call: NA
j_call: TRBJ1-5

cdr3_nt: TGTGCCAGCAGCCCCCGCTCGAATTCCTACGAGCAGTACTTC
cdr3_aa: CASSPRSNSYEQYF
v_call: TRBV7-9
cdr3_length: 14
clone_size: NA
d_call: NA
j_call: TRBJ2-7

cdr3_nt: TGTGCCAGCAGCTTCCCCGGGACTGGGGCCAACGTCCTGACTTTC
cdr3_aa: CASSFPGTGANVLTF
v_call: TRBV13
cdr3_length: 15
clone_size: NA
d_call: NA
j_call: TRBJ2-6

cdr3_nt: TGTGCCAGCAGCCCCGGGACAGGGAACGCGTGGGACACCGGGGAGCTGTTTTTT
cdr3_aa: CASSPGTGNAWDTGELFF
v_call: TRBV7-9
cdr3_length: 18
clone_size: once
d_call: TRBD1
j_call: TRBJ2-2

cdr3_nt: TGTGCCAGCAGTTACTCGTCCAGCTACGAGCAGTACTTC
cdr3_aa: CASSYSSSYEQYF
v_call: TRBV6-6
cdr3_length: 13
clone_size: NA
d_call: NA
j_call: TRBJ2-7

cdr3_nt: TGCAGTGCTAGTCCCGCTAGCGGGAGACCATACAATGAGCAGTTCTTC
cdr3_aa: CSASPASGRPYNEQFF
v_call: TRBV20-1
cdr3_length: 16
clone_size: NA
d_call: TRBD2
j_call: TRBJ2-1

cdr3_nt: TGTGCCAGCAGCTTTGGTCAGGGGGCGTTTCGGACTGAAGCTTTCTTT
cdr3_aa: CASSFGQGAFRTEAFF
v_call: TRBV7-9
cdr3_length: 16
clone_size: NA
d_call: TRBD1
j_call: TRBJ1-1

cdr3_nt: TGTGCCGCAGGGGGACAGGGCTCTAGGGTTGAGAACACCGGGGAGCTGTTTTTT
cdr3_aa: CAAGGQGSRVENTGELFF
v_call: TRBV10-3
cdr3_length: 18
clone_size: NA
d_call: TRBD1
j_call: TRBJ2-2

cdr3_nt: TGTGCCAGCAGCGCTCTAGCGGGGATCCAAGAGACCCAGTACTTC
cdr3_aa: CASSALAGIQETQYF
v_call: TRBV9
cdr3_length: 15
clone_size: once
d_call: TRBD2
j_call: TRBJ2-5

cdr3_nt: TGTGCCAGCAGCCAGCGCGGGACAGCCGCGAATGAAAAACTGTTTTTT
cdr3_aa: CASSQRGTAANEKLFF
v_call: TRBV3-1/TRBV3-2
cdr3_length: 16
clone_size: NA
d_call: TRBD1
j_call: TRBJ1-4

cdr3_nt: TGTGCCAGCAGCTTGGTAGACTCCCCTCCCTACGAGCAGTACTTC
cdr3_aa: CASSLVDSPPYEQYF
v_call: TRBV5-6
cdr3_length: 15
clone_size: many
d_call: NA
j_call: TRBJ2-7

cdr3_nt: TGTGCCAGCAGCTTAGGAGTAGCGTCGAACACCGGGGAGCTGTTTTTT
cdr3_aa: CASSLGVASNTGELFF
v_call: TRBV7-6
cdr3_length: 16
clone_size: NA
d_call: NA
j_call: TRBJ2-2

cdr3_nt: TGTGCCAGCACCGACAGCTACAATGAGCAGTTCTTC
cdr3_aa: CASTDSYNEQFF
v_call: TRBV6-5
cdr3_length: 12
clone_size: NA
d_call: NA
j_call: TRBJ2-1

cdr3_nt: TGTGCCAGCAGCGCTTCAGGGGTTAGGACCGGGGAGCTGTTTTTT
cdr3_aa: CASSASGVRTGELFF
v_call: TRBV7-2
cdr3_length: 15
clone_size: NA
d_call: NA
j_call: TRBJ2-2

cdr3_nt: TGTGCCAGCGGCTTGGATTATAGCAATCAGCCCCAGCATTTT
cdr3_aa: CASGLDYSNQPQHF
v_call: TRBV2
cdr3_length: 14
clone_size: NA
d_call: NA
j_call: TRBJ1-5

cdr3_nt: TGCAGCGTTGAAGATAGGGTTAAGGGTGGCTACACCTTC
cdr3_aa: CSVEDRVKGGYTF
v_call: TRBV29-1
cdr3_length: 13
clone_size: NA
d_call: NA
j_call: TRBJ1-2

cdr3_nt: TGTGCCACCAGTGACGACAGGGTCCCATACGAGCAGTACTTC
cdr3_aa: CATSDDRVPYEQYF
v_call: TRBV24-1
cdr3_length: 14
clone_size: NA
d_call: TRBD1
j_call: TRBJ2-7

cdr3_nt: TGTGCCAGCAGCCGAGGACAGGGGGTCAATCAGCCCCAGCATTTT
cdr3_aa: CASSRGQGVNQPQHF
v_call: TRBV7-8
cdr3_length: 15
clone_size: NA
d_call: TRBD1
j_call: TRBJ1-5

cdr3_nt: TGTGCCAGCAGCTTAAACTCGGGGCGGCCCTACGAGCAGTACTTC
cdr3_aa: CASSLNSGRPYEQYF
v_call: TRBV7-2
cdr3_length: 15
clone_size: NA
d_call: NA
j_call: TRBJ2-7

cdr3_nt: TGTGCCAGCTCACCCCCGGGACACGCCGATGACACCATATATTTT
cdr3_aa: CASSPPGHADDTIYF
v_call: TRBV18
cdr3_length: 15
clone_size: NA
d_call: NA
j_call: TRBJ1-3

cdr3_nt: TGTGCCAGCAGCCAAGCATCCTACGAGCAGTACTTC
cdr3_aa: CASSQASYEQYF
v_call: TRBV3-1/TRBV3-2
cdr3_length: 12
clone_size: NA
d_call: NA
j_call: TRBJ2-7

cdr3_nt: TGTGCCAGCAGCGTAGCGGGGCCCGGGGAGCTGTTTTTT
cdr3_aa: CASSVAGPGELFF
v_call: TRBV9
cdr3_length: 13
clone_size: NA
d_call: NA
j_call: TRBJ2-2

cdr3_nt: TGTGCCAGCAGCTCCGGGACAATAGACACAGATACGCAGTATTTT
cdr3_aa: CASSSGTIDTDTQYF
v_call: TRBV11-2
cdr3_length: 15
clone_size: NA
d_call: NA
j_call: TRBJ2-3

cdr3_nt: TGTGCCAGCAGCGGCGGGGGTCCCTATGGCTACACCTTC
cdr3_aa: CASSGGGPYGYTF
v_call: TRBV7-2
cdr3_length: 13
clone_size: few
d_call: NA
j_call: TRBJ1-2

cdr3_nt: TGTGCCAGCAGCTTAAGGGAGTCGAGCGAGCAGTACTTC
cdr3_aa: CASSLRESSEQYF
v_call: TRBV7-2
cdr3_length: 13
clone_size: once
d_call: NA
j_call: TRBJ2-7

cdr3_nt: TGTGCCAGCAGCTTAGCTGGGACAGAGCAGTTCTTC
cdr3_aa: CASSLAGTEQFF
v_call: TRBV7-2
cdr3_length: 12
clone_size: NA
d_call: NA
j_call: TRBJ2-1

cdr3_nt: TGCGCCAGCAGCAGAACAGGGGGCAAAGACAATGAGCAGTTCTTC
cdr3_aa: CASSRTGGKDNEQFF
v_call: TRBV5-1
cdr3_length: 15
clone_size: once
d_call: TRBD1
j_call: TRBJ2-1

cdr3_nt: TGTGCCAGCAGTTTAAGGGACGGTCAGCCCCAGCATTTT
cdr3_aa: CASSLRDGQPQHF
v_call: TRBV27
cdr3_length: 13
clone_size: NA
d_call: NA
j_call: TRBJ1-5

cdr3_nt: TGCGCCAGCAGCCAAACACCCGCAACTAATGAAAAACTGTTTTTT
cdr3_aa: CASSQTPATNEKLFF
v_call: TRBV5-1
cdr3_length: 15
clone_size: NA
d_call: NA
j_call: TRBJ1-4

cdr3_nt: TGTGCCAGCAGCCAAGATGACAGGGACCCAGATACGCAGTATTTT
cdr3_aa: CASSQDDRDPDTQYF
v_call: TRBV3-1/TRBV3-2
cdr3_length: 15
clone_size: NA
d_call: TRBD1
j_call: TRBJ2-3

cdr3_nt: TGCGCCAGCAGCTTGGAGGGGACAGGCCGAGAGACCCAGTACTTC
cdr3_aa: CASSLEGTGRETQYF
v_call: TRBV5-1
cdr3_length: 15
clone_size: once
d_call: TRBD1
j_call: TRBJ2-5

cdr3_nt: TGTGCCTGGGGACAGGGTGGCGAGCAGTACTTC
cdr3_aa: CAWGQGGEQYF
v_call: TRBV30
cdr3_length: 11
clone_size: NA
d_call: TRBD1
j_call: TRBJ2-7

cdr3_nt: TGCGCCAGCAGCCAACAACCGGGACTAGCGACGAACACCGGGGAGCTGTTTTTT
cdr3_aa: CASSQQPGLATNTGELFF
v_call: TRBV4-3
cdr3_length: 18
clone_size: NA
d_call: TRBD2
j_call: TRBJ2-2

cdr3_nt: TGTGCCAGCAGTTCAATACGGACTAGCCGTCGCTACGAGCAGTACTTC
cdr3_aa: CASSSIRTSRRYEQYF
v_call: TRBV27
cdr3_length: 16
clone_size: NA
d_call: TRBD2
j_call: TRBJ2-7

cdr3_nt: TGTGCCAGCAGTAGGGGGCGTTCACCCCTCCACTTT
cdr3_aa: CASSRGRSPLHF
v_call: TRBV25-1
cdr3_length: 12
clone_size: NA
d_call: TRBD1
j_call: TRBJ1-6

cdr3_nt: TGTGCCAGTAGTATCCGGGGGGCCGGGGAGCTGTTTTTT
cdr3_aa: CASSIRGAGELFF
v_call: TRBV19
cdr3_length: 13
clone_size: NA
d_call: TRBD2
j_call: TRBJ2-2

cdr3_nt: TGTGCCAGCAGCTTAGGGTCCGGAAACACCATATATTTT
cdr3_aa: CASSLGSGNTIYF
v_call: TRBV7-2
cdr3_length: 13
clone_size: NA
d_call: NA
j_call: TRBJ1-3

cdr3_nt: TGCAGTGCTAGAGGTTCTGCGGGGCAGTACTTC
cdr3_aa: CSARGSAGQYF
v_call: TRBV20-1
cdr3_length: 11
clone_size: NA
d_call: NA
j_call: TRBJ2-7

cdr3_nt: TGTGCCAGCAGCTCGGCCGGAGGAGCTTTCTTT
cdr3_aa: CASSSAGGAFF
v_call: TRBV7-9
cdr3_length: 11
clone_size: NA
d_call: NA
j_call: TRBJ1-1

cdr3_nt: TGTGCCAGCAGCCCCGGGGGTGTGGGCACAGATACGCAGTATTTT
cdr3_aa: CASSPGGVGTDTQYF
v_call: TRBV5-4
cdr3_length: 15
clone_size: NA
d_call: NA
j_call: TRBJ2-3

cdr3_nt: TGTGCCAGCACAATTACAGGGACTGGAAACACCATATATTTT
cdr3_aa: CASTITGTGNTIYF
v_call: TRBV2
cdr3_length: 14
clone_size: NA
d_call: NA
j_call: TRBJ1-3